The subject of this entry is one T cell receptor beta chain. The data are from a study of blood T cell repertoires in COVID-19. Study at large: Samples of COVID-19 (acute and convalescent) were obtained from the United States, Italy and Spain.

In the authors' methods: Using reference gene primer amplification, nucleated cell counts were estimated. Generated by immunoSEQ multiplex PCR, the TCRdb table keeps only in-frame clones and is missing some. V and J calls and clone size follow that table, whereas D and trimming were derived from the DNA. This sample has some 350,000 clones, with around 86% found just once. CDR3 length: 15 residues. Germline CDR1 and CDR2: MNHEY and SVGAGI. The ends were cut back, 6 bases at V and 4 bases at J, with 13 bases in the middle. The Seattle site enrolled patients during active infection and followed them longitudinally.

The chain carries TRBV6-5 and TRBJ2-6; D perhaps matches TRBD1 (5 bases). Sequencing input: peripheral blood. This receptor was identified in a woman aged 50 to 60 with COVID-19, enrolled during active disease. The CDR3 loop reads CASRDAGYGANVLTF. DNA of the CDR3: TGTGCCAGCAGAGATGCAGGGTACGGGGCCAACGTCCTGACTTTC.